This T cell receptor beta chain is drawn from a study of CD8 T cells in ankylosing spondylitis. One entry per CDR3 protein results from TCRdb running MiXCR on the 5' RACE reads. The sample consists of around 30,000 distinct CDR3 sequences, more than 5.5% of them appearing once. This clonotype has a count of ten or more. Germline V gives CDR1 MNHEY, CDR2 SMNVEV (reference sequence). The ends were cut back, 6 bases at V and 4 bases at J, with 15 bases in the middle. The CDR3 spans 14 residues. The TCR comes from a male donor with ankylosing spondylitis or in good health (not recorded which). The rearrangement joins TRBV27 to TRBJ1-1; the D gene is possibly TRBD1 (6 bases). The source material was blood, either unsorted or a sorted T cell fraction (not recorded which). The CDR3 sequence: CASSPLTGSTEAFF. CDR3 coding DNA: TGTGCCAGCAGCCCATTGACAGGATCCACTGAAGCTTTCTTT.